Shown below are 19 T cell receptor beta chains from a single sample sequenced in a study of regulatory and conventional T cells in breast cancer. Via MiXCR, TCRdb re-called the PCR reads, giving one row per CDR3 protein. This table holds 15,000 to 20,000 distinct CDR3 sequences, approximately 35% found once. The specimen sequenced was conventional T cells from blood. These receptors were obtained from a female donor in good health.

This clonotype was observed many times. The rearrangement joins TRBV7-2 to TRBJ2-3; no clear D. From germline, CDR1 is SGHTA and CDR2 FQGNSA. The V gene lost 8 bases and the J gene lost 8 bases, with 17 bases spanning the gap. The CDR3 sequence is 13 residues long. CDR3 bases: TGTGCCAGCGCCGGGTCGGCTCCGGGTACGCAGTATTTT. The encoded protein is CASAGSAPGTQYF.

The rearrangement joins TRBV15 to TRBJ2-5; TRBD1 matches 9 bases. Germline V lookup: CDR1 LNHNV, CDR2 YYDKDF (reference sequence). This CDR3 has 16 amino acids. Trimming at V came to 5 bases and at J to 4 bases, leaving 11 bases not matched to a gene. The CDR3 DNA reads as TGTGCCACCAGCTCCCTGACAGGGGGATTCGGAGAGACCCAGTACTTC. Its translation is CATSSLTGGFGETQYF.

By frequency in the sample, this clonotype is medium-sized. The rearrangement links TRBV12-3 or TRBV12-4 to TRBJ2-1; D gene ambiguous. The CDR3 loop spans 13 amino acids. Trimming pared 2 bases from V and 6 bases from J, leaving 8 bases between. The CDR3 loop is CASSLIGPNEQFF. The DNA for the CDR3 is TGTGCCAGCAGTTTAATAGGACCCAATGAGCAGTTCTTC.

The chain uses TRBV18 and TRBJ1-4; D is unresolved. V was trimmed by 3 bases and J by 0 bases, leaving 5 bases between them. From germline, CDR1 is KGHSH and CDR2 LQKENI. This CDR3 spans 14 amino acids. CDR3 protein: CASSPRTTNEKLFF. CDR3 DNA: TGTGCCAGCTCACCGAGGACAACTAATGAAAAACTGTTTTTT.

The sample holds a few counts of this clonotype. The V gene is TRBV6-2 or TRBV6-3, the J gene TRBJ2-2; D call uncertain. V shed 7 bases and J shed 6 bases, with 12 bases lying between them. The CDR3 spans 13 residues. CDR1 and CDR2 from the germline V gene are MNHEY and SVGEGT. DNA of the CDR3: TGTGCCAGCAACCCAACAGTGCCCGGGGAGCTGTTTTTT. Its translation is CASNPTVPGELFF.

By share, this clonotype counts as medium-sized. V gene TRBV12-3 or TRBV12-4 combines with J gene TRBJ1-6; D might be TRBD1 (6 bases). V shed 3 bases and J shed 0 bases, with 21 bases lying between them. The CDR3 loop spans 20 amino acids. In DNA, the CDR3 is TGTGCCAGCAGTTTTACTGGGACAATCACTCGAAGCTCCTATAATTCACCCCTCCACTTT. Protein: CASSFTGTITRSSYNSPLHF.

This clonotype was seen a few times. The rearrangement joins TRBV6-2 or TRBV6-3 to TRBJ2-7, with D perhaps being TRBD1 or TRBD2 (5 bases each). This CDR3 comprises 14 residues. Looked up from germline, CDR1 is MNHEY and CDR2 is SVGEGT. Trimming removed 7 bases at V and 0 bases at J, with 13 bases between. CDR3 region: CASTPGRSSYEQYF. In DNA form, the CDR3 reads TGTGCCAGCACACCGGGGCGTAGCTCCTACGAGCAGTACTTC.

This clonotype has a handful of counts. The chain couples TRBV5-1 to TRBJ1-6; the match to TRBD1 covers 8 bases. The germline gives CDR1 SGHRS, CDR2 YFSETQ. The CDR3 is 14 amino acids. Losses at the gene ends were 0 bases for V and 7 bases for J; bases not matched to a gene: 0. The CDR3 sequence: CASSLGQGNSPLHF. CDR3 nucleotide sequence: TGCGCCAGCAGCTTGGGACAGGGGAATTCACCCCTCCACTTT. Full variable domain (remainder filled in from reference TRBV5-1 and TRBJ1-6): KAGVTQTPRYLIKTRGQQVTLSCSPISGHRSVSWYQQTPGQGLQFLFEYFSETQRNKGNFPGRFSGRQFSNSRSEMNVSTLELGDSALYLCASSLGQGNSPLHFGNGTRLTVT.

There are a few counts of this clonotype. The chain employs TRBV7-9 and TRBJ2-3; D might be TRBD2 (5 bases). The CDR3 contains 15 residues. V lost 1 base to trimming and J lost 3 bases, with 11 bases between them. The V gene's germline CDR1 is SEHNR and CDR2 FQNEAQ (reference sequence). CDR3 protein: CASSLGAAATDTQYF. CDR3 nucleotides: TGTGCCAGCAGCTTAGGGGCAGCGGCAACAGATACGCAGTATTTT.

The chain is built from TRBV20-1 and TRBJ2-3; D uncertain. V lost 8 bases and J lost 2, with 8 bases in between. The CDR3 covers 11 residues. Germline CDR1 is DFQATT and CDR2 is SNEGSKA (reference sequence). Here the CDR3 DNA reads TGCAGTCTGACCCACACAGATACGCAGTATTTT. As protein: CSLTHTDTQYF.

By share of the sample, this clonotype is medium-sized. The genes are TRBV12-3 or TRBV12-4 and TRBJ2-7, with D perhaps matching TRBD2 (6 bases). Trimming shortened V by 4 bases and J by 1 base, and 11 bases separated the two germline ends. The length of the CDR3 is 14 residues. CDR3 sequence: CASSSPGTSYEQYF. In DNA, the CDR3 is TGTGCCAGCAGTTCCCCGGGGACTTCCTACGAGCAGTACTTC.

CDR3 DNA sequence: TGTGCCAGCAGCTTGACAGGGAGGGCGGATACGCAGTATTTT. Residues: CASSLTGRADTQYF. V is TRBV7-2 and J is TRBJ2-3; D tentatively fits TRBD1 or TRBD2 (7 bases each). CDR1 and CDR2 from the germline V gene are SGHTA and FQGNSA. The CDR3 length is 14 residues. Trimming removed 3 bases at V and 6 bases at J, with 13 bases between. Complete variable domain (other parts from reference TRBV7-2 and TRBJ2-3): GAGVSQSPSNKVTEKGKDVELRCDPISGHTALYWYRQSLGQGLEFLIYFQGNSAPDKSGLPSDRFSAERTGGSVSTLTIQRTQQEDSAVYLCASSLTGRADTQYFGPGTRLTVL.

This clonotype was observed a handful of times. This chain connects TRBV6-6 to TRBJ1-3, with unresolved D. The V end was cut by 6 bases, the J end by 1 base, with 7 bases between. The CDR3 is 13 amino acids. Looked up from germline, CDR1 is MNHNY and CDR2 is SVGAGI (reference sequence). Here the CDR3 reads CASRLGSGNTIYF. The CDR3 DNA is TGTGCCAGCAGGCTGGGGTCTGGAAACACCATATATTTT.

The chain recombines TRBV6-6 with TRBJ1-2; the D gene is possibly TRBD1 (6 bases). The CDR3 sequence is 16 residues long. Trimming removed 0 bases at V and 3 bases at J, with 14 bases between. Germline V lookup: CDR1 MNHNY, CDR2 SVGAGI (reference sequence). The CDR3 nucleotides read TGTGCCAGCAGTTACTCAAACAGGGAGTCAGACTATGGCTACACCTTC. Translating gives CASSYSNRESDYGYTF.

In its sample, this clonotype was seen a few times. The V and J genes are TRBV5-1 and TRBJ1-6; D uncertain. The V gene lost 4 bases and the J gene lost 3 bases, with 5 bases spanning the gap. Germline CDR1 reads SGHRS; CDR2 reads YFSETQ. The CDR3 runs to 13 residues. DNA of the CDR3: TGCGCCAGCAGCGTAGACTATAATTCACCCCTCCACTTT. As protein: CASSVDYNSPLHF.

This clonotype was seen more than once but under ten times. The chain employs TRBV5-1 and TRBJ2-7, with D unclear. The V end lost 4 bases, the J end lost 6 bases, and 17 bases lay between the germline ends. This CDR3 has 14 residues. Germline loops: CDR1 SGHRS, CDR2 YFSETQ. The CDR3 is CASSEGTEWREQYF. The CDR3 DNA reads TGCGCCAGCAGCGAAGGAACGGAGTGGCGCGAGCAGTACTTC.

By share of the sample, this clonotype is medium-sized. This sequence joins TRBV30 and TRBJ2-7; D perhaps matches TRBD2 (6 bases). This CDR3 has 14 residues. Germline V CDR1 and CDR2: GTSNPN, SVGIG (reference sequence). Trimming stripped 2 bases from V and 2 bases from J, with 13 bases between. The CDR3 sequence is CAWSLGGQTYEQYF. The CDR3 DNA reads TGTGCCTGGAGTCTAGGAGGGCAGACCTACGAGCAGTACTTC.

This clonotype came up a few times. The CDR3: CASSPPSGARETQYF. CDR3 nucleotides: TGTGCCAGCTCACCACCCTCAGGGGCGCGGGAGACCCAGTACTTC. The rearrangement links TRBV18 to TRBJ2-5; D may be TRBD1 (6 bases). Germline V gene data show CDR1 as KGHSH and CDR2 as LQKENI. Trimming cost V 0 bases and J 5 bases, with 13 bases left between them. The CDR3 is 15 amino acids.

Notes on this clonotype: A much larger clone lies one base from this, so it may be a read error. The V gene is TRBV9, the J gene TRBJ2-1; tentative D call: TRBD1 (5 bases). Germline V gene data show CDR1 as SGDLS and CDR2 as YYNGEE. The CDR3 totals 13 residues. CDR3 DNA: TGTGCCGGCAGTGCAGGGTCCTACAATGAGCAGTTCTTC. Encoded protein: CAGSAGSYNEQFF.